These T cell receptor beta chains were read from a single sample in a study of T cell responses to AZD1222 COVID-19 vaccine. Using immunoSEQ multiplex PCR, the repertoire was profiled, and TCRdb retains in-frame clones only, with some absent. The sample lists about 97,000 clones, about four fifths occurring once. Sequences were derived from peripheral blood, sampled on day 0 of AZD1222 vaccination. The receptors originated from an adult in good health. Both conserved end residues are part of each CDR3. The D gene is left open where the match is weak. Clone sizes are given selectively: once, few, many, or a class where the clone is expanded.

clone_size	d_call	v_call	j_call	cdr3_nt	cdr3_aa
NA	NA	TRBV5-8	TRBJ1-2	TGTGCCAGCAGCTTACAGGTTCCAGCCTATGGCTACACCTTC	CASSLQVPAYGYTF
NA	NA	TRBV12-3/TRBV12-4	TRBJ1-3	TGTGCCAGCAATAAAGGGGTAGACACCATATATTTT	CASNKGVDTIYF
NA	TRBD1	TRBV9	TRBJ1-4	TGTGCCAGCAGCGAGGGGGCGACAGGGTCGGGAACTAATGAAAAACTGTTTTTT	CASSEGATGSGTNEKLFF
NA	TRBD2	TRBV6-2/TRBV6-3	TRBJ2-1	TGTGCCAGCAGTTACACCCAGCGGGAGGGCCCCTACAATGAGCAGTTCTTC	CASSYTQREGPYNEQFF
once	NA	TRBV19	TRBJ1-1	TGTGCCAGTACTGAGGGTGCGGACACTGAAGCTTTCTTT	CASTEGADTEAFF
NA	NA	TRBV10-1	TRBJ2-3	TGCGCCAGCAGTGAGAGTGGCACAGATACGCAGTATTTT	CASSESGTDTQYF
NA	NA	TRBV7-2	TRBJ2-2	TGTGCCAGCAGCTCCAGGGGCGGGACGTTCACCGGGGAGCTGTTTTTT	CASSSRGGTFTGELFF
NA	NA	TRBV6-5	TRBJ1-5	TGTGCCAGCAGTCGGACATCTGCTCGGCCCCAGCATTTT	CASSRTSARPQHF
NA	TRBD2	TRBV5-1	TRBJ2-1	TGCGCCAGCAGCCCGACGGGGGGGCGCAATGAGCAGTTCTTC	CASSPTGGRNEQFF
few	TRBD1	TRBV28	TRBJ2-6	TGTGCCAGCAGCGGGACAGCTGGGGCCAACGTCCTGACTTTC	CASSGTAGANVLTF
NA	NA	TRBV6-5	TRBJ1-6	TGTGCCAGCAGTTCCCAAACAGGGTATAATTCACCCCTCCACTTT	CASSSQTGYNSPLHF
NA	TRBD1	TRBV11-2	TRBJ1-4	TGTGCCAGCAGAAAAGGACAGGGGAATGAAAAACTGTTTTTT	CASRKGQGNEKLFF
NA	NA	TRBV7-8	TRBJ1-2	TGTGCCAGCAGCAACCTAGGGGACACGAACTATGGCTACACCTTC	CASSNLGDTNYGYTF
medium-sized	NA	TRBV5-1	TRBJ1-5	TGCGCCAGCAGCTTGTCCACGGGTAGCAATCAGCCCCAGCATTTT	CASSLSTGSNQPQHF
NA	TRBD2	TRBV10-3	TRBJ2-3	TGTGCCATCGGGCGGGAGGGAGCAGATACGCAGTATTTT	CAIGREGADTQYF
once	TRBD2	TRBV18	TRBJ2-4	TGTGCCAGCTCACCCGCCGGGACTACAAACATTCAGTACTTC	CASSPAGTTNIQYF
NA	NA	TRBV5-1	TRBJ2-6	TGCGCCAGCAGGGATAGATTCTCTGGGGCCAACGTCCTGACTTTC	CASRDRFSGANVLTF
few	NA	TRBV7-2	TRBJ1-4	TGTGCCAGCAGCTTAGACCTGAATGAAAAACTGTTTTTT	CASSLDLNEKLFF
NA	NA	TRBV5-8	TRBJ2-1	TGTGCCAGCAGTCACAATGAGCAGTTCTTC	CASSHNEQFF
NA	NA	TRBV12-3/TRBV12-4	TRBJ1-6	TGTGCCAGCAGTTCACTGGCCGTTACCCTCCACTTT	CASSSLAVTLHF
NA	NA	TRBV28	TRBJ1-3	TGTGCCAGCAGTTTCGGTTTGTCGTCTTCTGGAAACACCATATATTTT	CASSFGLSSSGNTIYF
NA	NA	TRBV6-4	TRBJ1-1	TGTGCCAGCAGTGCTGAGTCCAACACTGAAGCTTTCTTT	CASSAESNTEAFF
NA	NA	TRBV7-2	TRBJ1-5	TGTGCCAGCAGCTTAGATTACGGGGCGGGTCAGCCCCAGCATTTT	CASSLDYGAGQPQHF